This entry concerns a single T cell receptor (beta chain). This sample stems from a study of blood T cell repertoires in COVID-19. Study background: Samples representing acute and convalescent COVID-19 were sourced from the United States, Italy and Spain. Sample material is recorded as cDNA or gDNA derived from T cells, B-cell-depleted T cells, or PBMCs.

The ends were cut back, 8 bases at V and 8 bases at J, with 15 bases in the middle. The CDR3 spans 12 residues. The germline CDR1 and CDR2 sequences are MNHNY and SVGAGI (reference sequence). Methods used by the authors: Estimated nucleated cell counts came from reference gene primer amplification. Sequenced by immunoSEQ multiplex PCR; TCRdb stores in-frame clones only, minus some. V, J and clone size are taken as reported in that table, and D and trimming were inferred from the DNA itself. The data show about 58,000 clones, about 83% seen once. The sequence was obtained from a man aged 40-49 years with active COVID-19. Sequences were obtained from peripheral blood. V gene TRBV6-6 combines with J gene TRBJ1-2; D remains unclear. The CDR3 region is CASGFTLRGYTF. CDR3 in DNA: TGTGCCAGCGGTTTTACTTTAAGAGGCTACACCTTC.